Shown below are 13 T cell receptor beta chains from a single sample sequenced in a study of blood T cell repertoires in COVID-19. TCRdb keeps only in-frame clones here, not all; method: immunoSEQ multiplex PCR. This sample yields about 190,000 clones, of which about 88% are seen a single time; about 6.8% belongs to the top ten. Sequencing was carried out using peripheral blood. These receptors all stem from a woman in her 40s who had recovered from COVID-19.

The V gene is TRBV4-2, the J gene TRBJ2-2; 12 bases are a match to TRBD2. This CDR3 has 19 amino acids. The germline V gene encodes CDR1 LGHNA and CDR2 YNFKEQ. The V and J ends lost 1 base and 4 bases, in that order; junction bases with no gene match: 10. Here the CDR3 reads CASSQGLAGGAWGTGELFF. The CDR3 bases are TGTGCCAGCAGCCAAGGGCTAGCGGGAGGGGCCTGGGGCACCGGGGAGCTGTTTTTT.

The DNA of the CDR3 is TGTGCCAGCAGTTTCAGGCTAGCGGATGAGCAGTACTTC. It codes for CASSFRLADEQYF. The chain couples TRBV28 to TRBJ2-7; 7 bases align to TRBD2. Trimming at V came to 3 bases and at J to 7 bases, leaving 6 bases not matched to a gene. CDR3 length: 13 residues. The V gene's germline CDR1 is MDHEN and CDR2 SYDVKM.

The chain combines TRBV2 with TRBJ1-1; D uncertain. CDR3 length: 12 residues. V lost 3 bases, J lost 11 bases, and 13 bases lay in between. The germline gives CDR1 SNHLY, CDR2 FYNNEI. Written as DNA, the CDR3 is TGTGCCAGCAGTGATGTCAGTTTTTGGGCTTTCTTT. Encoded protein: CASSDVSFWAFF.

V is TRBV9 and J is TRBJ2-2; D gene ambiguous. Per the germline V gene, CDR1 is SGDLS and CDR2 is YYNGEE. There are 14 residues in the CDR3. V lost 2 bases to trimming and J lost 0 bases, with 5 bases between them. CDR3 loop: CASSVYANTGELFF. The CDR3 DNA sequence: TGTGCCAGCAGCGTGTATGCGAACACCGGGGAGCTGTTTTTT.

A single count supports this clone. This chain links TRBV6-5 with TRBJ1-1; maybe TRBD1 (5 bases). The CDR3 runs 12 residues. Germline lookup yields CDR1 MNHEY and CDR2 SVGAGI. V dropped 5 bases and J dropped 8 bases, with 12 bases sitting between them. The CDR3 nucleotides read TGTGCCAGCAGTCAATTAGACAGAGAAGCTTTCTTT. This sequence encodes CASSQLDREAFF.

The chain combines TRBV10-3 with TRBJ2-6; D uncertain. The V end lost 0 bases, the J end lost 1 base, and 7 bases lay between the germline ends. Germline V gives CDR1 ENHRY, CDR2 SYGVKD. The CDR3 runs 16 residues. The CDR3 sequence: CAISESTSSGANVLTF. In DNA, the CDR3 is TGTGCCATCAGTGAGTCGACTTCGTCTGGGGCCAACGTCCTGACTTTC.

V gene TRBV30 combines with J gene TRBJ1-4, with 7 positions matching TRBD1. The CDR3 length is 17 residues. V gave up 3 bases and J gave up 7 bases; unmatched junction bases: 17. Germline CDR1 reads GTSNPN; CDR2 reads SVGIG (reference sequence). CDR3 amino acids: CAWSVNFAGTEGEKLFF. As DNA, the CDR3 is TGTGCCTGGAGCGTAAACTTCGCCGGGACAGAGGGTGAAAAACTGTTTTTT.

Here the CDR3 reads CASIRGQGETQYF. The DNA for the CDR3 is TGTGCCAGCATAAGAGGGCAAGGGGAGACCCAGTACTTC. The rearrangement joins TRBV2 to TRBJ2-5, with D perhaps TRBD2 (5 bases). The CDR3 runs 13 residues. CDR1 and CDR2 from the germline V gene are SNHLY and FYNNEI. The V gene lost 7 bases and the J gene lost 5 bases, with 14 bases spanning the gap.

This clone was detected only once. The CDR3 here is CAISEGGRVEQYF. The CDR3 coding sequence is TGTGCCATCAGTGAAGGCGGGAGGGTCGAGCAGTACTTC. The chain employs TRBV10-3 and TRBJ2-7, with 9 bases fitting TRBD2. Trimming at V came to 3 bases and at J to 6 bases, leaving 3 bases not matched to a gene. Germline V CDR1 and CDR2: ENHRY, SYGVKD. The CDR3 runs to 13 residues.

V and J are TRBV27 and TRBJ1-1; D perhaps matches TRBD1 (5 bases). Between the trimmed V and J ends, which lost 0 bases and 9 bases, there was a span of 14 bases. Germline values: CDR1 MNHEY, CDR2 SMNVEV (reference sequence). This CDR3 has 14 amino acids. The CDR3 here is CASSLSQTGFKAFF. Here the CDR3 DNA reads TGTGCCAGCAGTTTATCCCAAACAGGCTTCAAAGCTTTCTTT.

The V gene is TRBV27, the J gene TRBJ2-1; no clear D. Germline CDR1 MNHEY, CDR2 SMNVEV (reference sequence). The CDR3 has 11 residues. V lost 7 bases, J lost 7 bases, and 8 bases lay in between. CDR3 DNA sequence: TGTGCCAGCACTTCCCGGAATGAGCAGTTCTTC. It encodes CASTSRNEQFF.

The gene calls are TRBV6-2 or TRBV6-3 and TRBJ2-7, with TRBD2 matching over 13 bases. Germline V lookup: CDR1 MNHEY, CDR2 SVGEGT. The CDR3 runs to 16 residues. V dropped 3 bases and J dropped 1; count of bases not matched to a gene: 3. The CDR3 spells CASSYWTSGSSYEQYF. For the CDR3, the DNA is TGTGCCAGCAGTTATTGGACTAGCGGGAGTTCCTACGAGCAGTACTTC.

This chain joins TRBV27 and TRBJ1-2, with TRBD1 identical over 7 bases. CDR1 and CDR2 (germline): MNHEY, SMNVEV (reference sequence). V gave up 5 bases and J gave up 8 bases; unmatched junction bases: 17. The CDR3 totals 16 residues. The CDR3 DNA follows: TGTGCCAGCAGTACGCGGACAGGAGGGAGTTTTTTCGGCTACACCTTC. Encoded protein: CASSTRTGGSFFGYTF.